This passage covers 25 T cell receptor beta chains from one sample sequenced in a study of T cells in Graves' hyperthyroidism and ophthalmopathy. It was RNA transcripts that yielded the amplified TCR beta CDR3 regions. When the TCR CDR3 underwent first-round RT-PCR, the HTBI primer set was used. TCRdb re-derived calls from the multiplex PCR reads in MiXCR, one entry per CDR3 protein. Among roughly 720,000 distinct CDR3 sequences, 15% to 20% were seen once, and the ten largest hold 15% to 17%. The sample consisted of blood. Receptors originate from a man aged 45 to 65 with Graves' hyperthyroidism.

This clonotype was recorded many times. The chain's CDR3 is CASSTPGTSDTDTQYF. The CDR3 bases are TGTGCCAGCAGCACTCCCGGGACTAGCGACACAGATACGCAGTATTTT. This sequence joins TRBV28 and TRBJ2-3; TRBD2 aligns across 10 bases. Germline V lookup: CDR1 MDHEN, CDR2 SYDVKM. CDR3 length: 16 amino acids. The ends lost 6 bases at V and 2 bases at J; junction bases unmatched: 8.

This clonotype was observed a few times. The chain recombines TRBV24-1 with TRBJ2-3; D is perhaps TRBD1 (6 bases). Germline loops: CDR1 KGHDR, CDR2 SFDVKD. V lost 4 bases and J lost 0, with 7 bases in between. The CDR3 totals 14 residues. The CDR3 protein is CATSDDRSTDTQYF. In DNA form, the CDR3 reads TGTGCCACCAGTGACGACAGGAGCACAGATACGCAGTATTTT.

The chain is built from TRBV19 and TRBJ1-5, with 9 bases aligning to TRBD1. Germline lookup yields CDR1 LNHDA and CDR2 SQIVND (reference sequence). This CDR3 region has 16 residues. Trimming cost V 6 bases and J 7 bases; bases outside gene matches: 13. The CDR3 DNA reads as TGTGCCAGTAGCCATCTTGACAGGGGGAAGGGACAGCCCCAGCATTTT. Translated, it gives CASSHLDRGKGQPQHF.

The chain carries TRBV3-1 and TRBJ1-4; 10 bases are a match to TRBD1. V shed 4 bases and J 8 bases; nucleotides not matched to a gene: 7. CDR3 length: 15 amino acids. Germline V gene data show CDR1 as LGHDT and CDR2 as YNNKEL (reference sequence). CDR3 in DNA: TGTGCCAGCAGCCGGCGCGGGACAGGGGTCGAAAAACTGTTTTTT. Amino acids: CASSRRGTGVEKLFF.

This clonotype was detected ten times or more. The V call is TRBV12-3 or TRBV12-4, the J call TRBJ1-5; TRBD1 matches at 7 bases. The ends lost 5 bases at V and 6 bases at J; junction bases unmatched: 10. The CDR3 contains 15 residues. The CDR3 sequence is CASSQTGANSQPQHF. The CDR3 region has the DNA TGTGCCAGCAGTCAAACAGGGGCGAACTCTCAGCCCCAGCATTTT.

This clonotype was found a few times. This sequence joins TRBV6-2 or TRBV6-3 and TRBJ2-7, with D unresolved. CDR3 length: 15 amino acids. Germline CDR1 MNHEY, CDR2 SVGEGT. V was clipped by 5 bases and J by 0 bases, with 14 bases between them. This CDR3 reads CASSREWRSSYEQYF. In DNA form, the CDR3 reads TGTGCCAGCAGTAGAGAATGGCGAAGCTCCTACGAGCAGTACTTC.

On this clonotype itself: This may arise from a read error, as a much more abundant clone is one base away. The chain links TRBV12-3 or TRBV12-4 to TRBJ2-1; perhaps D is TRBD1 or TRBD2 (5 bases each). This CDR3 comprises 12 residues. CDR3: CASGFGAGEQFF. The CDR3 DNA is TGTGCCAGCGGTTTTGGGGCGGGCGAGCAGTTCTTC.

This clonotype was counted at least ten times. The chain couples TRBV7-6 to TRBJ2-7; D may be TRBD1 or TRBD2 (5 bases each). The CDR3 runs 16 residues. Trimming left V 5 bases short and J 0 bases short, with 17 bases between. Germline V gives CDR1 SGHVS, CDR2 FNYEAQ. CDR3 nucleotides: TGTGCCAGCAGCCCGGGGTTACGGGGCCACTCCTACGAGCAGTACTTC. Translation gives CASSPGLRGHSYEQYF. Complete variable domain (other parts from reference TRBV7-6 and TRBJ2-7): GAGVSQSPRYKVTKRGQDVALRCDPISGHVSLYWYRQALGQGPEFLTYFNYEAQQDKSGLPNDRFSAERPEGSISTLTIQRTEQRDSAMYRCASSPGLRGHSYEQYFGPGTRLTVT.

This clonotype has at least ten counts. The CDR3 here is CASGLAGAYEQYF. Here the CDR3 DNA reads TGTGCTAGTGGTTTAGCAGGAGCCTACGAGCAGTACTTC. This chain joins TRBV12-5 and TRBJ2-7, with no clear D. Trimming left V 3 bases short and J 2 bases short, with 8 bases between. There are 13 residues in the CDR3. Germline V lookup: CDR1 LGHNT, CDR2 FRNRAP.

This clonotype was seen more than once but under ten times. The V call is TRBV28, the J call TRBJ2-7, with TRBD2 matching 14 bases. CDR1 MDHEN and CDR2 SYDVKM come from the germline V gene. The CDR3 loop spans 16 amino acids. V was pared by 6 bases and J by 4 bases, with 8 bases of the junction left unmatched. The chain's CDR3 is CASSSGTSGSFYEQYF. Here the CDR3 DNA reads TGTGCCAGCAGCTCCGGGACTAGCGGGAGTTTTTACGAGCAGTACTTC. The full variable domain, its missing parts supplied by reference TRBV28 and TRBJ2-7, is DVKVTQSSRYLVKRTGEKVFLECVQDMDHENMFWYRQDPGLGLRLIYFSYDVKMKEKGDIPEGYSVSREKKERFSLILESASTNQTSMYLCASSSGTSGSFYEQYFGPGTRLTVT.

This clonotype has ten or more counts. This sequence joins TRBV7-2 and TRBJ2-1; 8 bases match TRBD1. CDR3 length: 15 residues. V lost 5 bases, J lost 4 bases, and 7 bases stayed unmatched. Germline lookup yields CDR1 SGHTA and CDR2 FQGNSA. This chain's CDR3 is CASSNDRGLYNEQFF. The CDR3 nucleotides are TGTGCCAGCAGCAATGACAGGGGCCTGTACAATGAGCAGTTCTTC.

There are many counts of this clonotype. The chain recombines TRBV12-3 or TRBV12-4 with TRBJ2-4, with D possibly being TRBD1 (6 bases). Trimming cost V 6 bases and J 6 bases, with 12 bases left between them. CDR3 length: 13 residues. CDR3 DNA sequence: TGTGCCAGCAGGAGCGGCAGGGGAAACATTCAGTACTTC. Protein sequence: CASRSGRGNIQYF.

J is TRBJ2-1 and V is TRBV28; TRBD2 matches at 9 bases. The CDR3 has 17 amino acids. CDR1 is MDHEN, CDR2 SYDVKM, per germline. V gave up 1 base and J gave up 8 bases; unmatched junction bases: 12. DNA of the CDR3: TGTGCCAGCAGTTTATCCCGACTGGCGGGAGGGCCCGATGAGCAGTTCTTC. It codes for CASSLSRLAGGPDEQFF.

This chain uses TRBV6-1 with TRBJ2-2; 14 bases line up with TRBD2. Germline V lookup: CDR1 MNHNS, CDR2 SASEGT. V lost 3 bases and J lost 7; bases outside the gene matches: 4. The CDR3 loop spans 16 amino acids. The CDR3 here is CASSEGTSGRIGELFF. The CDR3 DNA reads TGTGCCAGCAGTGAGGGGACTAGCGGGAGAATCGGGGAGCTGTTTTTT.

This clonotype was recorded at least ten times. The chain uses TRBV24-1 and TRBJ2-3, with a tentative D call TRBD1 (5 bases). V lost 8 bases to trimming and J lost 2 bases, with 10 bases between them. CDR3 length: 13 residues. Germline values: CDR1 KGHDR, CDR2 SFDVKD. CDR3 amino acids: CATIDRYTDTQYF. The CDR3 nucleotides read TGTGCCACCATAGACAGATACACAGATACGCAGTATTTT.

This clonotype was counted only a few times. The rearrangement uses TRBV4-1 and TRBJ1-5; TRBD1 matches 7 bases. This CDR3 spans 15 amino acids. CDR1 and CDR2 (germline): MGHRA, YSYEKL. V was clipped by 4 bases and J by 0 bases; unmatched bases: 3. CDR3 DNA: TGCGCCAGCAGCCCCTGGACAGGTAGCAATCAGCCCCAGCATTTT. Protein product: CASSPWTGSNQPQHF.

This clonotype came up many times. The chain joins TRBV12-3 or TRBV12-4 to TRBJ1-1, with D possibly TRBD1 on 6 matching bases. There are 14 residues in the CDR3. V dropped 0 bases and J dropped 3 bases, with 8 bases sitting between them. CDR3 in amino acids: CASSLAGAYTEAFF. The DNA for the CDR3 is TGTGCCAGCAGTTTAGCGGGGGCGTACACTGAAGCTTTCTTT.

This clonotype was observed many times. The J gene is TRBJ2-1, the V gene TRBV12-3 or TRBV12-4; the D gene is possibly TRBD2 (5 bases). CDR3 length: 16 amino acids. V lost 3 bases and J 0 bases, leaving 12 bases between the germline ends. The CDR3 DNA is TGTGCCAGCAGTTTTTGGACTCCCAGCTCCTACAATGAGCAGTTCTTC. As protein: CASSFWTPSSYNEQFF.

The chain uses TRBV13 and TRBJ2-5; D might be TRBD2 (5 bases). Looked up from germline, CDR1 is PRHDT and CDR2 is FYEKMQ (reference sequence). The V end was cut by 5 bases, the J end by 2 bases, with 12 bases between. The CDR3 sequence is 14 residues long. The CDR3: CASSRGLEQETQYF. In DNA form, the CDR3 reads TGTGCCAGCAGCCGCGGACTGGAACAAGAGACCCAGTACTTC.

The table lists this clonotype with many counts. The gene calls are TRBV28 and TRBJ1-2, with TRBD1 matching over 8 bases. The CDR3 totals 14 residues. The V segment lost 3 bases and the J segment 4 bases; nucleotides outside the gene matches: 4. Germline V gene sequence: CDR1 MDHEN, CDR2 SYDVKM. CDR3 protein: CASSFGDRPYGYTF. CDR3 DNA sequence: TGTGCCAGCAGTTTTGGGGACAGGCCCTATGGCTACACCTTC.

This clonotype was detected ten times or more. V gene TRBV18 combines with J gene TRBJ1-2; tentative D call: TRBD1 (6 bases). The CDR3 spans 15 residues. Trimming removed 4 bases from V and 8 bases from J, with 20 bases in between. Germline lookup yields CDR1 KGHSH and CDR2 LQKENI. The CDR3 loop reads CASSLHREGTEGYTF. CDR3 sequence (DNA): TGTGCCAGCTCACTCCACAGGGAGGGTACAGAAGGCTACACCTTC.

This clonotype was seen more than once but under ten times. The rearrangement joins TRBV7-9 to TRBJ2-7, with 7 bases matching TRBD2. Per germline, CDR1 SEHNR and CDR2 FQNEAQ (reference sequence). V gave up 2 bases and J gave up 2 bases; unmatched junction bases: 6. The CDR3 spans 15 residues. The CDR3 DNA follows: TGTGCCAGCAGCTTACTAGCGGAGATGACCTACGAGCAGTACTTC. Its translation is CASSLLAEMTYEQYF.

This clonotype occurred many times. In DNA form, the CDR3 reads TGTGCCAGCAGCTTAAAACTAGCGGGGGACAATGAGCAGTTCTTC. Protein sequence: CASSLKLAGDNEQFF. The chain is built from TRBV7-8 and TRBJ2-1; the match to TRBD2 covers 11 bases. The CDR3 spans 15 residues. Germline lookup yields CDR1 SGHVS and CDR2 FQNEAQ. Germline trimming cut 2 bases from V and 5 bases from J; bases unmatched to any gene: 2.

This clonotype was counted at least ten times. The chain joins TRBV5-5 to TRBJ2-2, with 16 bases fitting TRBD2. J gave up 8 bases and V 4 bases, and 11 bases lay outside the gene matches. CDR1 is SGHKS, CDR2 YYEKEE, per germline (reference sequence). The CDR3 spans 18 residues. The CDR3 DNA sequence: TGTGCCAGCAGCAACACCGGGACTAGCGGGAGGGCCGCAGGGGAGCTGTTTTTT. Residues: CASSNTGTSGRAAGELFF.

This clonotype was seen ten or more times. The chain links TRBV7-9 to TRBJ1-1, with unresolved D. CDR1 SEHNR and CDR2 FQNEAQ come from the germline V gene (reference sequence). The CDR3 has 17 amino acids. V was shortened by 2 bases and J by 1 base, with 17 bases between the two germline ends. The CDR3 DNA reads TGTGCCAGCAGCTTATCGGGCCTGAGAGAAGCGAACACTGAAGCTTTCTTT. Translated, it gives CASSLSGLREANTEAFF.